This passage covers 19 T cell receptor beta chains from one sample sequenced in a study of T cell responses to AZD1222 COVID-19 vaccine. Generated by immunoSEQ multiplex PCR, the TCRdb table keeps only in-frame clones and is missing some. The table lists about 120,000 clones, 70% to 90% of them singletons, with approximately 8.5% in the top ten. The input for sequencing was peripheral blood, taken on day 0 of AZD1222 vaccination. Receptors originate from an adult in good health.

The chain joins TRBV6-4 to TRBJ1-3; maybe TRBD1 (5 bases). V lost 7 bases and J lost 4, with 8 bases in between. The V gene's germline CDR1 is MRHNA and CDR2 SNTAGT. The CDR3 is made up of 12 amino acids. CDR3 bases: TGTGCCAGCAAAGGGGACGGAAACACCATATATTTT. Its protein is CASKGDGNTIYF.

The count of this clone is one. The chain uses TRBV30 and TRBJ2-3; D uncertain. CDR1 and CDR2 from the germline V gene are GTSNPN and SVGIG (reference sequence). This CDR3 spans 11 amino acids. Trimming pared 2 bases from V and 4 bases from J, leaving 4 bases between. The CDR3 DNA sequence: TGTGCCTGGAGTTTTCCAGATACGCAGTATTTT. This encodes CAWSFPDTQYF.

This rearrangement joins TRBV5-6 to TRBJ1-4; TRBD1 agrees at 7 bases. Germline loops: CDR1 SGHDT, CDR2 YYEEEE. The CDR3 spans 15 residues. V lost 1 base, J lost 7 bases, and 7 bases stayed unmatched. The CDR3 is CASSLLQGSGEKLFF. CDR3 nucleotide sequence: TGTGCCAGCAGCTTGTTACAGGGGAGTGGTGAAAAACTGTTTTTT.

This chain links TRBV10-3 with TRBJ2-7; D call uncertain. The CDR3 totals 12 residues. Germline lookup yields CDR1 ENHRY and CDR2 SYGVKD. Trimming took 3 bases from V and 3 from J, leaving 6 bases between them. The CDR3 is CAISDHSYEQYF. CDR3 coding DNA: TGTGCCATCAGTGACCACAGCTACGAGCAGTACTTC.

V usage is TRBV28 and J usage is TRBJ1-5, with 7 bases aligning to TRBD1. The germline gives CDR1 MDHEN, CDR2 SYDVKM. The CDR3 runs 14 residues. V trimming: 2 bases; J trimming: 2 bases; junction bases outside the gene matches: 0. CDR3 DNA: TGTGCCAGCAGTTTAGGACAGGGCAATCAGCCCCAGCATTTT. It translates to CASSLGQGNQPQHF.

The V gene is TRBV4-3, the J gene TRBJ2-4, with D perhaps matching TRBD1 (6 bases). CDR1 is LGHNA, CDR2 YSLEER, per germline. The ends were cut back, 0 bases at V and 0 bases at J, with 18 bases in the middle. The CDR3 loop spans 19 amino acids. CDR3 nucleotides: TGCGCCAGCAGCCAAGATTCGGCAGGGGTGAAACTAGCCAAAAACATTCAGTACTTC. Translating it yields CASSQDSAGVKLAKNIQYF.

The rearrangement uses TRBV9 and TRBJ1-2, with no clear D. CDR3 size: 13 residues. The germline V gene has CDR1 SGDLS and CDR2 YYNGEE. V lost 4 bases, J lost 4 bases, and 11 bases lay in between. The DNA for the CDR3 is TGTGCCAGCAGCCGATCAGAAGTCTATGGCTACACCTTC. Translated: CASSRSEVYGYTF.

The CDR3 coding sequence is TGCGCCAGCAGCTTGGGCTTTTGGGGGGGCTCCGAAGAGACCCAGTACTTC. Amino acid sequence: CASSLGFWGGSEETQYF. The rearrangement uses TRBV5-1 and TRBJ2-5, with D tentatively TRBD2 (7 bases). Germline values: CDR1 SGHRS, CDR2 YFSETQ. There are 17 residues in the CDR3. The germline V and J ends were trimmed by 0 bases and 3 bases, with 18 bases remaining between them.

This chain uses TRBV11-2 with TRBJ1-5; a weak D match, TRBD1 (6 bases). The V end was cut by 1 base, the J end by 0 bases, with 16 bases between. This CDR3 spans 18 amino acids. Germline CDR1 SGHAT, CDR2 FQNNGV. The CDR3 is CASSLAGAGGYSNQPQHF. CDR3 nucleotide sequence: TGTGCCAGCAGCTTAGCGGGGGCTGGGGGTTATAGCAATCAGCCCCAGCATTTT.

The chain links TRBV18 to TRBJ1-5, with 7 nucleotides matching TRBD1. Trimming removed 4 bases from V and 7 bases from J; junction bases left unmatched: 7. The CDR3 extends over 14 amino acids. The germline V gene has CDR1 KGHSH and CDR2 LQKENI. The CDR3, as DNA: TGTGCCAGCTCACTTGGACAGGAAAGACAGCCCCAGCATTTT. Translated, it gives CASSLGQERQPQHF.

There are a few counts of this clone. The chain is built from TRBV19 and TRBJ2-6; D may be TRBD1 (6 bases). The germline gives CDR1 LNHDA, CDR2 SQIVND (reference sequence). This CDR3 has 16 amino acids. Trimming pared 8 bases from V and 0 bases from J, leaving 14 bases between. The CDR3 loop is CASGDLQGSGANVLTF. As DNA, the CDR3 is TGTGCCAGTGGGGACCTACAGGGCTCTGGGGCCAACGTCCTGACTTTC. The entire variable domain, with the rest obtained from reference TRBV19 and TRBJ2-6, is as follows: DGGITQSPKYLFRKEGQNVTLSCEQNLNHDAMYWYRQDPGQGLRLIYYSQIVNDFQKGDIAEGYSVSREKKESFPLTVTSAQKNPTAFYLCASGDLQGSGANVLTFGAGSRLTVL.

The J gene is TRBJ1-1, the V gene TRBV7-8, with D maybe TRBD1 (5 bases). V lost 5 bases to trimming and J lost 0 bases, with 16 bases between them. The CDR3 is 16 amino acids. Germline CDR1 SGHVS, CDR2 FQNEAQ. The CDR3 loop is CASSRSVAGMNTEAFF. The CDR3 nucleotides read TGTGCCAGCAGCCGGTCCGTGGCAGGGATGAACACTGAAGCTTTCTTT.

The J gene is TRBJ2-7, the V gene TRBV11-3; 10 bases are a match to TRBD1. The CDR3 has 17 residues. Germline loops: CDR1 SGHNT, CDR2 YENEEA. The V gene end was trimmed by 0 bases and the J gene end by 2 bases; junction bases not matched to a gene: 7. The CDR3 nucleotides read TGTGCCAGCAGCTTAGAGACCGGGACAGGGGCTACCTACGAGCAGTACTTC. Translating it yields CASSLETGTGATYEQYF.

The sample holds a few counts of this clone. The chain employs TRBV7-6 and TRBJ2-7; 7 positions agree with TRBD1. The CDR3 length is 14 residues. Germline V gene data show CDR1 as SGHVS and CDR2 as FNYEAQ. Trimming cost V 5 bases and J 5 bases; bases outside gene matches: 9. The CDR3 nucleotides read TGTGCCAGCAGCGCTCGGAGCCAGGGGGACGAGCAGTACTTC. Protein: CASSARSQGDEQYF.

The chain employs TRBV19 and TRBJ2-1; TRBD1 matches at 7 bases. Germline V lookup: CDR1 LNHDA, CDR2 SQIVND (reference sequence). The trim removed 5 bases at V and 2 bases at J, leaving 6 bases unmatched. The CDR3 length is 15 residues. CDR3 sequence (DNA): TGTGCCAGTAGTTTTGGGACAGAGACCTACAATGAGCAGTTCTTC. Its translation is CASSFGTETYNEQFF.

The chain links TRBV5-1 to TRBJ1-6; D uncertain. Trimming left V 4 bases short and J 0 bases short, with 11 bases between. The CDR3 runs to 16 residues. Germline V lookup: CDR1 SGHRS, CDR2 YFSETQ. As DNA, the CDR3 is TGCGCCAGCAGCGCGGAAGGTAGCTCCTATAATTCACCCCTCCACTTT. This encodes CASSAEGSSYNSPLHF.

The chain links TRBV27 to TRBJ1-1; a weak D match, TRBD1 (6 bases). The CDR3 runs 12 residues. Trimming took 6 bases from V and 4 from J, leaving 9 bases between them. Germline-derived CDR1 and CDR2 are MNHEY and SMNVEV (reference sequence). The CDR3 region is CASRTGTTEAFF. The CDR3, as DNA: TGTGCCAGCAGAACAGGGACCACTGAAGCTTTCTTT.

This chain joins TRBV9 and TRBJ2-1; 7 bases line up with TRBD1. The CDR3 has 19 amino acids. Germline V lookup: CDR1 SGDLS, CDR2 YYNGEE. V was pared by 3 bases and J by 0 bases, with 15 bases of the junction left unmatched. The CDR3 loop is CASSGNLDRAESSYNEQFF. As DNA, the CDR3 is TGTGCCAGCAGCGGAAATCTCGACAGGGCCGAGAGCTCCTACAATGAGCAGTTCTTC.

The V and J genes are TRBV12-5 and TRBJ2-7; possibly TRBD1 or TRBD2 for D (5 bases each). V lost 3 bases, J lost 2 bases, and 17 bases lay in between. Germline CDR1 reads LGHNT; CDR2 reads FRNRAP. The length of the CDR3 is 16 residues. The CDR3 nucleotides are TGTGCTAGTGGTTTTCTTTACGGGGCCGCAACCTACGAGCAGTACTTC. Residues: CASGFLYGAATYEQYF. The whole variable domain, filled in from reference TRBV12-5 and TRBJ2-7, reads DARVTQTPRHKVTEMGQEVTMRCQPILGHNTVFWYRQTMMQGLELLAYFRNRAPLDDSGMPKDRFSAEMPDATLATLKIQPSEPRDSAVYFCASGFLYGAATYEQYFGPGTRLTVT.